A selection of T cell receptor beta chains follows, all from one sample in a study of blood T cell repertoires in COVID-19. Using immunoSEQ multiplex PCR, the repertoire was profiled, and TCRdb retains in-frame clones only, with some absent. The sample carries approximately 150,000 clones, 85% to 90% recorded once. The sample was peripheral blood. Source of these receptors: a man in his 70s with active COVID-19. CDR3s include the opening cysteine and the closing phenylalanine or tryptophan. Fields, in order: CDR3 protein, CDR3 DNA, CDR3 length, V gene, clone size, J gene, D gene. D genes are given only for firm matches. Clone size is given for some rows only: seen once, a few or many times, or a class if the clone is expanded.

cdr3_aa: CASSFGMWSSNQPQHF
cdr3_nt: TGTGCCAGCAGTTTCGGGATGTGGTCCTCAAATCAGCCCCAGCATTTT
cdr3_length: 16
v_call: TRBV28
clone_size: .
j_call: TRBJ1-5
d_call: .

cdr3_aa: CASSWVKGVSGSTYNEQFF
cdr3_nt: TGTGCCAGCAGTTGGGTCAAGGGTGTTAGCGGGAGTACATACAATGAGCAGTTCTTC
cdr3_length: 19
v_call: TRBV6-2/TRBV6-3
clone_size: .
j_call: TRBJ2-1
d_call: TRBD2

cdr3_aa: CATSDSGRDTGELFF
cdr3_nt: TGTGCCACCAGTGATAGCGGGAGGGACACCGGGGAGCTGTTTTTT
cdr3_length: 15
v_call: TRBV24-1
clone_size: .
j_call: TRBJ2-2
d_call: TRBD2

cdr3_aa: CASSPRQGNSPLHF
cdr3_nt: TGTGCCAGCAGCCCCCGACAGGGGAATTCACCCCTCCACTTT
cdr3_length: 14
v_call: TRBV7-9
clone_size: .
j_call: TRBJ1-6
d_call: TRBD1

cdr3_aa: CASSAATGWAGELFF
cdr3_nt: TGTGCCAGCAGCGCCGCCACAGGGTGGGCCGGGGAGCTGTTTTTT
cdr3_length: 15
v_call: TRBV9
clone_size: .
j_call: TRBJ2-2
d_call: .

cdr3_aa: CASSMAIGGQASRKNTEAFF
cdr3_nt: TGTGCCAGTAGTATGGCCATCGGGGGACAGGCGTCTCGAAAGAACACTGAAGCTTTCTTT
cdr3_length: 20
v_call: TRBV19
clone_size: once
j_call: TRBJ1-1
d_call: TRBD1

cdr3_aa: CSASIKASGSSLLKMGTQYF
cdr3_nt: TGCAGTGCTAGTATAAAGGCTAGCGGGAGTAGTCTATTAAAGATGGGGACCCAGTACTTC
cdr3_length: 20
v_call: TRBV20-1
clone_size: .
j_call: TRBJ2-5
d_call: TRBD2

cdr3_aa: CAISSDRTNQPQHF
cdr3_nt: TGTGCCATCAGTTCCGACAGGACCAATCAGCCCCAGCATTTT
cdr3_length: 14
v_call: TRBV10-3
clone_size: .
j_call: TRBJ1-5
d_call: .

cdr3_aa: CASRFTFQGDGYTF
cdr3_nt: TGTGCCAGCCGTTTTACCTTCCAGGGGGATGGCTACACCTTC
cdr3_length: 14
v_call: TRBV27
clone_size: .
j_call: TRBJ1-2
d_call: TRBD1

cdr3_aa: CASKRTGAYGYTF
cdr3_nt: TGCGCCAGCAAGCGGACAGGGGCCTATGGCTACACCTTC
cdr3_length: 13
v_call: TRBV4-1
clone_size: .
j_call: TRBJ1-2
d_call: TRBD1

cdr3_aa: CASSYRQGNQPQHF
cdr3_nt: TGTGCCAGCAGTTATCGACAGGGCAATCAGCCCCAGCATTTT
cdr3_length: 14
v_call: TRBV6-2/TRBV6-3
clone_size: .
j_call: TRBJ1-5
d_call: .

cdr3_aa: CATSDTQGKGETQYF
cdr3_nt: TGTGCCACCAGTGATACACAGGGGAAAGGAGAGACCCAGTACTTC
cdr3_length: 15
v_call: TRBV24-1
clone_size: .
j_call: TRBJ2-5
d_call: TRBD1

cdr3_aa: CASSLVGTSGEQYF
cdr3_nt: TGTGCCAGCAGCTTAGTCGGGACTAGCGGCGAGCAGTACTTC
cdr3_length: 14
v_call: TRBV7-2
clone_size: .
j_call: TRBJ2-7
d_call: TRBD2

cdr3_aa: CASSGQPSYEQYF
cdr3_nt: TGTGCCAGCAGCGGACAGCCGTCCTACGAGCAGTACTTC
cdr3_length: 13
v_call: TRBV27
clone_size: few
j_call: TRBJ2-7
d_call: .